These 20 T cell receptor beta chains share one sample of origin, sequenced in a study of naive and memory T cell subsets. Points from the study as a whole: Naive repertoires, especially CD8, held a few larger clonotypes, possibly memory cells re-expressing CD45RA.

Their specific antigens are unknown. Two oligonucleotides, mixed equimolar, formed the beta constant-region primer covering TRBC1 and TRBC2. The ligated cDNA underwent four PCR rounds using SP2 and nested alpha and beta constant-region primers. TCRdb reanalysed the UMI-ligation and nested PCR reads using MiXCR and keeps one entry per CDR3 protein. The sample records 85,000 to 130,000 distinct CDR3 sequences, roughly 15% being singletons. Sequencing input: naive CD8+ T cells from blood. These receptors all stem from a human donor in good health.

V and J are TRBV29-1 and TRBJ1-1; D might be TRBD1 (5 bases). Germline loops: CDR1 SQVTM, CDR2 ANQGSEA. This CDR3 has 14 residues. Trimming shortened V by 6 bases and J by 0 bases, and 14 bases separated the two germline ends. The CDR3 loop reads CSVRGSGLNTEAFF. The CDR3 region has the DNA TGCAGCGTAAGGGGCAGCGGCCTGAACACTGAAGCTTTCTTT. Full variable domain (outside the CDR3, taken from reference TRBV29-1 and TRBJ1-1): SAVISQKPSRDICQRGTSLTIQCQVDSQVTMMFWYRQQPGQSLTLIATANQGSEATYESGFVIDKFPISRPNLTFSTLTVSNMSPEDSSIYLCSVRGSGLNTEAFFGQGTRLTVV.

There are a few counts of this clonotype. This chain uses TRBV6-2 or TRBV6-3 with TRBJ1-5, with D possibly matching TRBD1 (5 bases). The CDR3 extends over 13 amino acids. Germline lookup yields CDR1 MNHEY and CDR2 SVGEGT. Trimming left V 4 bases short and J 6 bases short, with 10 bases between. CDR3 protein: CASSSGEGQPQHF. CDR3 bases: TGTGCCAGCAGTTCGGGGGAGGGTCAGCCCCAGCATTTT.

This clonotype was seen a handful of times. The chain recombines TRBV5-1 with TRBJ2-5, with D possibly matching TRBD1 (6 bases). The V gene's germline CDR1 is SGHRS and CDR2 YFSETQ. CDR3 length: 16 residues. The V end was cut by 2 bases, the J end by 1 base, with 15 bases between. Here the CDR3 reads CASSFGSDRRQETQYF. Written as DNA, the CDR3 is TGCGCCAGCAGCTTCGGGTCCGACAGGCGCCAAGAGACCCAGTACTTC.

This clonotype was counted only a few times. The CDR3 sequence: CAISRLAGDAYEQYF. The CDR3 nucleotides are TGTGCCATCAGTAGACTAGCGGGGGATGCGTACGAGCAGTACTTC. The gene calls are TRBV10-3 and TRBJ2-7, with 12 bases fitting TRBD2. V shed 5 bases and J 4 bases; nucleotides not matched to a gene: 6. Looked up from germline, CDR1 is ENHRY and CDR2 is SYGVKD. This CDR3 has 15 amino acids.

This clonotype was counted only a few times. The chain uses TRBV7-9 and TRBJ2-1, with TRBD2 matching over 12 bases. V was clipped by 0 bases and J by 0 bases; unmatched bases: 12. Per germline, CDR1 SEHNR and CDR2 FQNEAQ (reference sequence). The CDR3 is made up of 21 amino acids. CDR3 protein: CASSLADGLAGPTRSYNEQFF. The CDR3, as DNA: TGTGCCAGCAGCTTAGCCGACGGACTAGCGGGACCAACCCGCTCCTACAATGAGCAGTTCTTC.

This clonotype has just a few counts. This sequence joins TRBV7-8 and TRBJ1-4; perhaps TRBD1 as D (6 bases). The length of the CDR3 is 20 residues. Germline assignment: CDR1 SGHVS and CDR2 FQNEAQ. Deletions cut 0 bases from V and 3 bases from J, with 23 bases between. The CDR3 is CASSLAWTVEGTGSNEKLFF. Here the CDR3 DNA reads TGTGCCAGCAGCTTAGCATGGACGGTGGAAGGAACAGGGTCTAATGAAAAACTGTTTTTT.

This clonotype occurred a few times. This chain uses TRBV4-2 with TRBJ2-7; D is perhaps TRBD2 (6 bases). V lost 4 bases and J 3 bases, leaving 28 bases between the germline ends. Germline V gene data show CDR1 as LGHNA and CDR2 as YNFKEQ. The CDR3 sequence is 19 residues long. DNA of the CDR3: TGTGCCAGCAGCCCTTGGGGGAAAGACCAACCAGGGACTGGCTACGAGCAGTACTTC. Protein sequence: CASSPWGKDQPGTGYEQYF.

This clonotype was recorded many times. The V and J genes are TRBV12-3 or TRBV12-4 and TRBJ2-1, with 7 bases lining up with TRBD2. V lost 5 bases to trimming and J lost 5 bases; unmatched junction nucleotides: 6. The CDR3 length is 14 residues. The CDR3 DNA follows: TGTGCCAGCAGTAATCCTAGCGGCGACAATGAGCAGTTCTTC. The encoded protein is CASSNPSGDNEQFF.

This clonotype was counted at least ten times. The chain links TRBV6-2 or TRBV6-3 to TRBJ1-1; 8 bases map to TRBD1. Germline lookup yields CDR1 MNHEY and CDR2 SVGEGT. The CDR3 contains 13 residues. With 5 bases clipped from V and 4 bases from J, the junction kept 3 bases outside the gene matches. CDR3 DNA: TGTGCCAGCAGTGACAGGGGCGGCACTGAAGCTTTCTTT. Translated: CASSDRGGTEAFF.

This clonotype has ten or more counts. This chain uses TRBV12-3 or TRBV12-4 with TRBJ2-7; D remains unclear. CDR3 length: 12 amino acids. The germline V and J ends were trimmed by 6 bases and 2 bases, with 8 bases remaining between them. CDR3 in amino acids: CASSPSAYEQYF. The CDR3 nucleotides are TGTGCCAGCAGCCCATCAGCCTACGAGCAGTACTTC.

The V call is TRBV25-1, the J call TRBJ2-1, with D possibly TRBD1 on 5 matching bases. The CDR3 is 12 amino acids. Trimming took off 2 bases at V and 12 bases at J, with 11 bases between the two ends. Germline V gives CDR1 MGHDK, CDR2 SYGVNS. DNA of the CDR3: TGTGCCAGCAGTGAAGATGCAAGGGGGCAGTTCTTC. This encodes CASSEDARGQFF.

There are a few counts of this clonotype. The V gene is TRBV27, the J gene TRBJ2-1, with 8 bases that match TRBD1. This CDR3 is 14 amino acids long. Germline V gene data show CDR1 as MNHEY and CDR2 as SMNVEV (reference sequence). J lost 8 bases, V lost 3 bases, and 6 bases had no gene match. The CDR3, as DNA: TGTGCCAGCAGTTTCTTTACACAGGGGGATGAGCAGTTCTTC. Translating it yields CASSFFTQGDEQFF.

V usage is TRBV12-3 or TRBV12-4 and J usage is TRBJ1-2, with TRBD1 as a possible D gene (6 bases). This CDR3 has 13 amino acids. V was pared by 7 bases and J by 6 bases, with 15 bases between. The CDR3 sequence: CASNDDRSDGYTF. CDR3 DNA: TGTGCCAGCAACGACGACAGGAGCGATGGCTACACCTTC.

This clonotype was counted a few times. The genes are TRBV4-2 and TRBJ2-2; D remains unclear. Germline V gives CDR1 LGHNA, CDR2 YNFKEQ. This CDR3 spans 19 amino acids. The V end lost 0 bases, the J end lost 2 bases, and 19 bases lay between the germline ends. As DNA, the CDR3 is TGTGCCAGCAGCCAAGATGACCCCCGCCGGGTGGCAAACACCGGGGAGCTGTTTTTT. Translating gives CASSQDDPRRVANTGELFF.

This clonotype occurred a few times. The chain employs TRBV4-3 and TRBJ2-3, with 9 bases that match TRBD2. This CDR3 region has 16 residues. Germline V gives CDR1 LGHNA, CDR2 YSLEER. The V and J ends lost 2 bases and 6 bases, in that order; junction bases with no gene match: 9. The chain's CDR3 is CASSQRLAVGGDTQYF. Here the CDR3 DNA reads TGCGCCAGCAGCCAACGACTAGCGGTGGGGGGGGATACGCAGTATTTT.

This clonotype came up many times. J is TRBJ2-7 and V is TRBV20-1; 11 bases map to TRBD2. Germline CDR1 reads DFQATT; CDR2 reads SNEGSKA (reference sequence). The CDR3 totals 14 residues. The junction had 7 bases not matched to a gene; V was cut back by 5 bases and J by 4 bases. CDR3 amino acids: CSAPHSGRAYEQYF. For the CDR3, the DNA is TGCAGTGCTCCGCATAGCGGGAGGGCTTACGAGCAGTACTTC.

This clonotype was recorded a few times. This chain uses TRBV12-3 or TRBV12-4 with TRBJ2-1; TRBD1 agrees at 10 bases. CDR3 size: 14 residues. Unmatched junction bases numbered 5, after V lost 7 bases and J lost 5 bases. The CDR3 spells CASIEDRGHNEQFF. CDR3 DNA: TGTGCCAGCATTGAAGACAGGGGGCACAATGAGCAGTTCTTC.

This clonotype was observed at least ten times. Germline is not matched at one junction end, which may reflect a read error. The rearrangement uses TRBV10-3 and TRBJ1-6; tentatively, D is TRBD1 (5 bases). This CDR3 spans 16 amino acids. Germline loops: CDR1 ENHRY, CDR2 SYGVKD. This CDR3 reads CAISEGTSVYSSPLHF. For the CDR3, the DNA is TGTGCCATCAGTGAAGGGACCTCAGTTTATAGTTCACCCCTCCACTTT.

This chain uses TRBV15 with TRBJ2-3; 12 bases are a match to TRBD2. In germline, CDR1 is LNHNV, CDR2 YYDKDF (reference sequence). The V gene end was trimmed by 0 bases and the J gene end by 11 bases; junction bases not matched to a gene: 9. The CDR3 extends over 16 amino acids. The CDR3 loop is CATSRDRGTSGLKQYF. CDR3 nucleotide sequence: TGTGCCACCAGCAGAGATCGAGGGACTAGCGGGCTTAAGCAGTATTTT.

The rearrangement uses TRBV6-6 and TRBJ2-2; possible D gene TRBD1, 6 bases. Germline CDR1 is MNHNY and CDR2 is SVGAGI (reference sequence). This CDR3 has 16 amino acids. Trimming left V 0 bases short and J 5 bases short, with 13 bases between. The CDR3 loop is CASSYSETRGTGELFF. In nucleotides, the CDR3 is TGTGCCAGCAGTTACTCGGAGACAAGGGGGACCGGGGAGCTGTTTTTT.